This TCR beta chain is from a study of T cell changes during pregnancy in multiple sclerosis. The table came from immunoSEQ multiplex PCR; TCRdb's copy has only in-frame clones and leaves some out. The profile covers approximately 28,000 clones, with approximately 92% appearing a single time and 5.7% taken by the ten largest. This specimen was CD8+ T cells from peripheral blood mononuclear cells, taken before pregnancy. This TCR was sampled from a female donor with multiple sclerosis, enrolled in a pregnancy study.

The CDR3 nucleotides read TGTGCCAGCTCACTACAACGGGACAGGGAGCTGTTTTTT. Its translation is CASSLQRDRELFF. This rearrangement joins TRBV18 to TRBJ2-2, with D tentatively TRBD1 (6 bases). The V gene lost 4 bases and the J gene lost 9 bases, with 12 bases spanning the gap. This CDR3 spans 13 amino acids. The germline gives CDR1 KGHSH, CDR2 LQKENI. Full variable domain (remainder filled in from reference TRBV18 and TRBJ2-2): NAGVMQNPRHLVRRRGQEARLRCSPMKGHSHVYWYRQLPEEGLKFMVYLQKENIIDESGMPKERFSAEFPKEGPSILRIQQVVRGDSAAYFCASSLQRDRELFFGEGSRLTVL.